The following is a TCR beta chain sequence with its context. The assay was carried out at the deep level. The table came from immunoSEQ multiplex PCR; TCRdb's copy has only in-frame clones and leaves some out. The sample holds 2 million or so clones, 90% to 95% seen once. The data belong to a study of shared clonotypes between healthy human individuals. Germline CDR1 and CDR2: SNHLY and FYNNEI. V lost 5 bases and J lost 2, with 16 bases in between. The CDR3 covers 16 residues. The TCR originated in a man between 18 and 35 years old in good health. The specimen sequenced was naive CD4+ T cells sorted from blood. Subset of the sample: CD45RA+ positively selected. The chain joins TRBV2 to TRBJ1-3; D might be TRBD1 (6 bases). The DNA of the CDR3 is TGTGCCAGCAGTTTACAGGGTATAGCTGCTGGAAACACCATATATTTT. Translated, it gives CASSLQGIAAGNTIYF.